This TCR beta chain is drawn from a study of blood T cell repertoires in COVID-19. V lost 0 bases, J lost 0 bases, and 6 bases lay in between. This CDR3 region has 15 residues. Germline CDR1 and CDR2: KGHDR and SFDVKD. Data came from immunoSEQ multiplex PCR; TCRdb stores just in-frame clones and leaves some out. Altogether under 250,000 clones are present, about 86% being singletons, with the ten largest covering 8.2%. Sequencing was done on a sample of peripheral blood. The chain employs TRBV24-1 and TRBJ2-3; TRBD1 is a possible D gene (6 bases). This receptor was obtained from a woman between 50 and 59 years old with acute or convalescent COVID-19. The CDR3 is CATSDLGQSTDTQYF. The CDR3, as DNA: TGTGCCACCAGTGATTTGGGACAGAGCACAGATACGCAGTATTTT.